This T cell receptor (beta chain) was captured by sequencing in a study of shared clonotypes between healthy human individuals. Data came from immunoSEQ multiplex PCR; TCRdb stores just in-frame clones and leaves some out. This table has about 2.4 million clones, 93% appearing once. From germline, CDR1 is SNHLY and CDR2 FYNNEI. The CDR3 is 12 amino acids. Trimming shortened V by 5 bases and J by 10 bases, and 12 bases separated the two germline ends. The chain recombines TRBV2 with TRBJ1-5; D perhaps matches TRBD1 (6 bases). Sample: naive CD4+ T cells from PBMCs. This sample's subset: CD45RA+ positively selected. The TCR originated in a man aged 18 to 30 in good health. Some clones in this sample may be carry-over from other donors' samples. The CDR3 bases are TGTGCCAGCAGTAAACAGGGCAAACCCCAGCATTTT. Its translation is CASSKQGKPQHF.